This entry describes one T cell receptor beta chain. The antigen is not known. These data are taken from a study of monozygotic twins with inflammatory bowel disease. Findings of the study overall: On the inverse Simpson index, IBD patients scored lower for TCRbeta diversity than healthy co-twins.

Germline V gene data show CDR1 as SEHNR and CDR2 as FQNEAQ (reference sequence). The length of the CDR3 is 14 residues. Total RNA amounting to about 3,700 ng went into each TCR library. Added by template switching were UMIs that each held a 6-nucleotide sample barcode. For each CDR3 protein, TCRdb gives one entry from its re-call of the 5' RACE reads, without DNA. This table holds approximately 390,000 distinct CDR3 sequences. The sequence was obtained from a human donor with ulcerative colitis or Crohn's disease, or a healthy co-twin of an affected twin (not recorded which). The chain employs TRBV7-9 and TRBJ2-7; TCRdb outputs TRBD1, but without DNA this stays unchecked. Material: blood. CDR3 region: CASSSTGMQREQYF.